This T cell receptor beta chain stems from a study of blood T cell repertoires in COVID-19 (dated by TCRdb to the early 2020s). In terms of the full investigation: Samples covering the acute and convalescent phases of COVID-19 were provided by collaborators in the United States, Italy and Spain. The prospective study material was composed of cDNA or gDNA derived from T cells, B-cell-depleted T cells, or PBMCs. The sample metadata nearly always contained a de-identified subject ID, COVID-19 status, age in years and sex. Where HLA class I and class II types were available, the types were taken from metadata supplied by the sample provider, not from assay-based typing. Subjects who had been exposed to COVID-19, were actively infected with it, or had recovered from it provided the deeply sampled blood TCRbeta repertoires that made up the dataset. Samples were obtained from the ongoing ImmuneRACE study (first 160 participants) and from some 1,200 subjects provided by 6 global collaborators. A freely available public database, intended as a resource for researchers studying the immune response to SARS-CoV-2, is where the repertoires were released. Study-wide conclusions, independent of this receptor: How much clinical and demographic metadata was included differed by source and by participant, and the metadata was provided uncurated.

The CDR3, from cysteine to phenylalanine, totals 13 residues. Just the 39-base CDR3 DNA is kept, in frame starting at base 1. The germline V gene sets CDR1 to KGHSH and CDR2 to LQKENI. V is pruned by 4 bases and J by 5 bases, leaving 4 bases of the junction without a gene match. Whole blood was collected in K2EDTA tubes by collaborating institutions according to the institutions' own protocols. For TCRbeta analysis, collaborators shipped samples in one of three forms: frozen whole blood, isolated PBMCs, or DNA extracted from either of those sample types. This clone was found a few times. Its recognized antigen is unknown. Base qualities are missing; no much larger clone stands one base away. The sample contains more than one DNA sequence encoding this CDR3. TCRbeta CDR3 regions were amplified from genomic DNA using the immunoSEQ Assay, a bias-controlled multiplex PCR. In the paper's pipeline: Within the assay, amplification of reference gene primers was used to estimate how many nucleated cells each sample contained. Sequence reads were collapsed and filtered to measure the absolute abundance of every unique TCRbeta CDR3 rearrangement. For each sample, productive Simpson clonality was calculated as the square root of Simpson's diversity index over productive rearrangements. In its TCRdb copy, this immuneACCESS table keeps in-frame sequences only and misses some clones. Where compared with another copy, unresolved V genes explain less than half of these, and the others have no known cause. V, J and clone size are taken as reported in that table, and D and trimming were inferred from the DNA itself. In all, the sample holds 200,000 to 250,000 clones, and approximately 82% of those were seen once. Roughly 4.9% of the sample is taken by the ten largest.

The sample taken for sequencing was peripheral blood. This TCR was sampled from a woman of 80 years or more with active or convalescent COVID-19. This chain joins TRBV18 to TRBJ2-7; TRBD1 agrees with 8 junctional bases. The sequenced DNA is TGTGCCAGCTCACGCCGGACAGGGAACGAGCAGTACTTC. Its translation is CASSRRTGNEQYF.